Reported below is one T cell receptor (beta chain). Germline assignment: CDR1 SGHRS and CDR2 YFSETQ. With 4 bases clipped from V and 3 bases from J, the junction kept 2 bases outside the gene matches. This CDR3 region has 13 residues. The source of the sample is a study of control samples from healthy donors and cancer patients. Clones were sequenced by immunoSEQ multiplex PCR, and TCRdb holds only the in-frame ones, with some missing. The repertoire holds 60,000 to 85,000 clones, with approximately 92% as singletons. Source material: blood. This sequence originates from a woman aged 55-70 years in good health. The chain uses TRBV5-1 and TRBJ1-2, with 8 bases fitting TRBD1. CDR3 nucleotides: TGCGCCAGCAGCCAGGACAGGGACTATGGCTACACCTTC. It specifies CASSQDRDYGYTF.